One sample yielded the 27 T cell receptor beta chains listed below, sequenced in a study of PD-1 blockade in classical Hodgkin lymphoma (dated by TCRdb to between 2020 and 2021). The intended sense of this specimen's time point label: cycle 2 day 1 (C2D1) of nivolumab. Every trial patient had relapsed following autologous stem cell transplantation, and prior brentuximab vedotin exposure was what differed among cohorts A, B and C. The library was generated by the immunoSEQ multiplex PCR assay. In its TCRdb copy, this immuneACCESS table keeps in-frame sequences only and misses some clones. Where compared with another copy, unresolved V genes explain less than half of these, and the others have no known cause. Recorded for this sample are about 93,000 clones; roughly 80% of them occurred a single time. Clones ranked in the top ten supply less than 20% of the sample. Sequencing used peripheral blood mononuclear cells (PBMCs), obtained before the second cycle of nivolumab. The receptors originated from a human donor with classical Hodgkin lymphoma.

V and J are TRBV30 and TRBJ2-3; possibly TRBD2 for D (5 bases). The ends were cut back, 5 bases at V and 10 bases at J, with 16 bases in the middle. This CDR3 is 12 amino acids long. Germline CDR1 GTSNPN, CDR2 SVGIG (reference sequence). The chain's CDR3 is CAWGDLSGPQYF. CDR3 nucleotides: TGTGCCTGGGGTGACCTGAGCGGTCCGCAGTATTTT.

The chain joins TRBV29-1 to TRBJ2-5, with 7 bases matching TRBD1. CDR1 and CDR2 from the germline V gene are SQVTM and ANQGSEA. The V and J ends lost 4 bases and 2 bases, in that order; junction bases with no gene match: 1. This CDR3 is 12 amino acids long. CDR3 bases: TGCAGCGTTGGCAGGGGGCAAGAGACCCAGTACTTC. Its protein is CSVGRGQETQYF.

DNA of the CDR3: TGCGCCAGCAGTGTTACCACAGGGTACGAGCAGTACTTC. Protein sequence: CASSVTTGYEQYF. The rearrangement joins TRBV10-1 to TRBJ2-7; a possible D gene is TRBD1 (6 bases). The CDR3 extends over 13 amino acids. Trimming cost V 4 bases and J 4 bases, with 11 bases left between them. Per the germline V gene, CDR1 is WNHNN and CDR2 is SYGVQD (reference sequence).

The gene calls are TRBV10-3 and TRBJ2-2; tentative D call: TRBD2 (7 bases). The CDR3 runs 18 residues. Germline values: CDR1 ENHRY, CDR2 SYGVKD. The V and J ends lost 3 bases and 0 bases respectively, with 17 bases between them. The DNA for the CDR3 is TGTGCCATCAGTGAAACAGGGACGGGGGGACCGAACACCGGGGAGCTGTTTTTT. Encoded protein: CAISETGTGGPNTGELFF.

V is TRBV19 and J is TRBJ2-2, with D tentatively TRBD2 (5 bases). Trimming stripped 6 bases from V and 7 bases from J, with 12 bases between. The CDR3 sequence is 13 residues long. Germline-derived CDR1 and CDR2 are LNHDA and SQIVND (reference sequence). CDR3 DNA: TGTGCCAGTAGGGAGACTAAGGGCGGGGAGCTGTTTTTT. Amino acid sequence: CASRETKGGELFF.

The table lists this clone with a few counts. This chain joins TRBV19 and TRBJ1-2; 8 bases agree with TRBD1. The V and J ends lost 7 bases and 5 bases, in that order; junction bases with no gene match: 15. Germline V gene data show CDR1 as LNHDA and CDR2 as SQIVND (reference sequence). The CDR3 consists of 16 residues. The CDR3: CASTPLRTGREYGYTF. CDR3 coding DNA: TGTGCCAGTACCCCCCTCCGGACAGGGAGGGAATATGGCTACACCTTC.

J is TRBJ2-7 and V is TRBV30; TRBD2 agrees at 12 bases. The CDR3 extends over 13 amino acids. From germline, CDR1 is GTSNPN and CDR2 SVGIG (reference sequence). V lost 2 bases, J lost 7 bases, and 3 bases stayed unmatched. This CDR3 reads CAWSTGLAGEQYF. The CDR3, as DNA: TGTGCCTGGAGTACGGGACTAGCGGGTGAGCAGTACTTC.

The J gene is TRBJ1-2, the V gene TRBV28; D is uncertain. The CDR3 is 15 amino acids. V dropped 3 bases and J dropped 3 bases, with 14 bases sitting between them. Germline CDR1 MDHEN, CDR2 SYDVKM. In nucleotides, the CDR3 is TGTGCCAGCAGTTTCTCCCAGGACGGGTACTATGGCTACACCTTC. Translating gives CASSFSQDGYYGYTF.

This clone came up a few times. The rearrangement joins TRBV11-3 to TRBJ2-5, with D hard to call. The germline V gene encodes CDR1 SGHNT and CDR2 YENEEA. The CDR3 has 13 amino acids. V lost 3 bases, J lost 1 base, and 6 bases lay in between. CDR3 nucleotide sequence: TGTGCCAGCAGCTTCGGGTTCCAAGAGACCCAGTACTTC. Protein sequence: CASSFGFQETQYF.

This sequence joins TRBV30 and TRBJ2-7; TRBD1 agrees at 8 bases. The germline gives CDR1 GTSNPN, CDR2 SVGIG (reference sequence). V lost 1 base and J lost 2; bases outside the gene matches: 10. The CDR3 contains 16 residues. The CDR3 loop reads CAWSARQGLGPYEQYF. The CDR3 DNA is TGTGCCTGGAGTGCCCGACAGGGGTTGGGGCCCTACGAGCAGTACTTC.

The CDR3 loop is CASSPGTSGNNEQFF. CDR3 nucleotides: TGCGCCAGCAGCCCGGGGACTAGCGGAAACAATGAGCAGTTCTTC. The chain is built from TRBV5-1 and TRBJ2-1; 11 bases agree with TRBD2. CDR1 and CDR2 (germline): SGHRS, YFSETQ. CDR3 length: 15 residues. The J segment lost 5 bases and the V segment lost 4 bases, leaving 5 bases of the junction unmatched.

The chain recombines TRBV29-1 with TRBJ1-2; D call uncertain. Germline assignment: CDR1 SQVTM and CDR2 ANQGSEA. V was pared by 4 bases and J by 10 bases, with 16 bases between. The CDR3 covers 12 residues. The DNA for the CDR3 is TGCAGCGTTGGAATAGCCAATACCGACTACACCTTC. Its protein is CSVGIANTDYTF.

This chain uses TRBV10-3 with TRBJ2-7; D might be TRBD1 (6 bases). The germline gives CDR1 ENHRY, CDR2 SYGVKD. The V gene lost 5 bases and the J gene lost 3 bases, with 8 bases spanning the gap. The CDR3 sequence is 12 residues long. The CDR3 sequence is CAISPGHYEQYF. The CDR3 DNA reads TGTGCCATCAGTCCGGGACACTACGAGCAGTACTTC.

This clone came up once. The rearrangement uses TRBV14 and TRBJ1-1, with a tentative D call TRBD1 (5 bases). Trimming removed 1 base from V and 9 bases from J, with 6 bases in between. The CDR3 is made up of 11 amino acids. Germline lookup yields CDR1 SGHDN and CDR2 FVKESK. CDR3 protein: CASSQAGQAFF. The CDR3 DNA reads TGTGCCAGCAGCCAAGCGGGACAAGCTTTCTTT.

This rearrangement joins TRBV10-3 to TRBJ1-5; the D gene is possibly TRBD1 (5 bases). Germline loops: CDR1 ENHRY, CDR2 SYGVKD. The CDR3 runs to 14 residues. V lost 4 bases to trimming and J lost 3 bases, with 10 bases between them. The CDR3 loop is CAISAGVDNQPQHF. The CDR3 nucleotides read TGTGCCATCAGTGCGGGGGTGGACAATCAGCCCCAGCATTTT.

J is TRBJ2-7 and V is TRBV10-2, with 8 bases matching TRBD2. The V segment lost 6 bases and the J segment 6 bases; nucleotides outside the gene matches: 10. Germline CDR1 and CDR2: WSHSY and SAAADI. The CDR3 has 14 residues. The CDR3 nucleotides are TGCGCCAGCAGCCCCCCGGGACTAGGGGGCGAGCAGTACTTC. Translated: CASSPPGLGGEQYF.

The chain joins TRBV30 to TRBJ2-3; the D gene is possibly TRBD2 (7 bases). CDR3 length equals 18 residues. V lost 3 bases and J lost 2, with 24 bases in between. CDR1 is GTSNPN, CDR2 SVGIG, per germline (reference sequence). The CDR3 nucleotides are TGTGCCTGGAGGATAAGGGGAGGAAGGGGGGGTCTCACAGATACGCAGTATTTT. Protein sequence: CAWRIRGGRGGLTDTQYF.

This clone is medium-sized (0.01 to 0.1%) in the sample. The rearrangement links TRBV5-5 to TRBJ2-1; D gene unclear. Germline CDR1 SGHKS, CDR2 YYEKEE (reference sequence). This CDR3 is 16 amino acids long. Trimming pared 0 bases from V and 0 bases from J, leaving 10 bases between. CDR3 sequence reads: CASSLETAVSYNEQFF. The CDR3 nucleotides are TGTGCCAGCAGCTTGGAAACCGCGGTCTCCTACAATGAGCAGTTCTTC.

V usage is TRBV5-6 and J usage is TRBJ1-1; tentatively, D is TRBD1 (5 bases). CDR3 length: 15 residues. Per germline, CDR1 SGHDT and CDR2 YYEEEE. Deletions cut 4 bases from V and 7 bases from J, with 20 bases between. Here the CDR3 reads CASSRGPGTPIEAFF. DNA of the CDR3: TGTGCCAGCAGCCGCGGCCCCGGGACTCCGATTGAAGCTTTCTTT. Full variable domain (outside the CDR3, taken from reference TRBV5-6 and TRBJ1-1): DAGVTQSPTHLIKTRGQQVTLRCSPKSGHDTVSWYQQALGQGPQFIFQYYEEEERQRGNFPDRFSGHQFPNYSSELNVNALLLGDSALYLCASSRGPGTPIEAFFGQGTRLTVV.

A word on this clone: The same CDR3 is also encoded by other DNA sequences in this sample. The CDR3 DNA reads as TGTGCCAGCAGCCAAGAAGGGGAAGCTTTCTTT. Translating gives CASSQEGEAFF. The chain carries TRBV14 and TRBJ1-1; no firm D call. Per the germline V gene, CDR1 is SGHDN and CDR2 is FVKESK. This CDR3 is 11 amino acids long. V lost 0 bases and J lost 8, with 4 bases in between.

The V and J genes are TRBV11-2 and TRBJ1-3; D is unclear. There are 16 residues in the CDR3. CDR1 and CDR2 (germline): SGHAT, FQNNGV. The V end lost 1 base, the J end lost 0 bases, and 10 bases lay between the germline ends. DNA for the CDR3: TGTGCCAGCAGCTTAGTCTTAAGGGACTCTGGAAACACCATATATTTT. Its translation is CASSLVLRDSGNTIYF. The whole variable domain, remainder taken from reference TRBV11-2 and TRBJ1-3, is EAGVAQSPRYKIIEKRQSVAFWCNPISGHATLYWYQQILGQGPKLLIQFQNNGVVDDSQLPKDRFSAERLKGVDSTLKIQPAKLEDSAVYLCASSLVLRDSGNTIYFGEGSWLTVV.

V is TRBV5-1 and J is TRBJ2-1, with D perhaps assigned TRBD1 or TRBD2 (7 bases each). Between the trimmed V and J ends, which lost 4 bases and 9 bases, there was a span of 20 bases. The CDR3 sequence is 15 residues long. The V gene's germline CDR1 is SGHRS and CDR2 YFSETQ. CDR3 in DNA: TGCGCCAGCAGCCCCAGGGGGGGCCCCTGGGGTGAGCAGTTCTTC. Its translation is CASSPRGGPWGEQFF. Looking up the rest from reference TRBV5-1 and TRBJ2-1 gives the full variable domain: KAGVTQTPRYLIKTRGQQVTLSCSPISGHRSVSWYQQTPGQGLQFLFEYFSETQRNKGNFPGRFSGRQFSNSRSEMNVSTLELGDSALYLCASSPRGGPWGEQFFGPGTRLTVL.

J is TRBJ1-5 and V is TRBV7-2; a weak D match, TRBD1 (6 bases). V shed 5 bases and J shed 9 bases, with 23 bases lying between them. This CDR3 comprises 16 residues. Germline assignment: CDR1 SGHTA and CDR2 FQGNSA. The chain's CDR3 is CASSRGARDLGGPQHF. In nucleotides, the CDR3 is TGTGCCAGCAGCCGGGGGGCCAGGGACCTTGGGGGGCCCCAGCATTTT.

This chain uses TRBV19 with TRBJ1-1; D call uncertain. Germline V gene data show CDR1 as LNHDA and CDR2 as SQIVND (reference sequence). V lost 6 bases, J lost 1 base, and 3 bases lay in between. The CDR3 covers 11 residues. In DNA form, the CDR3 reads TGTGCCAGTAGGAAGAACACTGAAGCTTTCTTT. Translation: CASRKNTEAFF.

The J gene is TRBJ2-7, the V gene TRBV5-1; D tentatively fits TRBD1 or TRBD2 (5 bases each). Trimming removed 0 bases from V and 3 bases from J, with 13 bases in between. Germline V gene lookup returns CDR1 SGHRS and CDR2 YFSETQ. The CDR3 runs 15 residues. CDR3 sequence reads: CASSLGGRKDYEQYF. The CDR3 DNA sequence: TGCGCCAGCAGCTTGGGGGGGAGAAAGGACTACGAGCAGTACTTC. The entire variable domain, with the rest obtained from reference TRBV5-1 and TRBJ2-7, is as follows: KAGVTQTPRYLIKTRGQQVTLSCSPISGHRSVSWYQQTPGQGLQFLFEYFSETQRNKGNFPGRFSGRQFSNSRSEMNVSTLELGDSALYLCASSLGGRKDYEQYFGPGTRLTVT.

In DNA, the CDR3 is TGTGCCAGTTCGAGGGACCGCTCCTACGAGCAGTACTTC. The encoded protein is CASSRDRSYEQYF. The rearrangement uses TRBV19 and TRBJ2-7; D might be TRBD1 or TRBD2, each matching 5 bases. Germline V CDR1 and CDR2: LNHDA, SQIVND (reference sequence). Trimming removed 8 bases from V and 0 bases from J, with 11 bases in between. The CDR3 contains 13 residues.

The gene calls are TRBV28 and TRBJ1-5; D is unresolved. CDR1 and CDR2 (germline): MDHEN, SYDVKM. There are 15 residues in the CDR3. The germline V and J ends were trimmed by 1 base and 2 bases, with 9 bases remaining between them. The CDR3: CASSLLYRGNQPQHF. The CDR3 DNA follows: TGTGCCAGCAGTTTATTATATAGGGGCAATCAGCCCCAGCATTTT.